The TCR beta chain described here comes from a study of HIV-infected children after antiretroviral therapy interruption. J was trimmed by 5 bases and V by 4 bases; bases with no gene match: 12. The CDR3 is 16 residues long. Germline lookup yields CDR1 SQVTM and CDR2 ANQGSEA. Treatment specified: PENTA 11 planned treatment interruption arm or continuous ART arm. From thawed PBMCs, naive CD4+ CD45RA+ CD45RO- T cells were sorted. Unique molecular identifiers were included in an RNA-based 3' RACE TCR library. TCRdb reprocessed the 3' RACE reads via MiXCR and lists one record per CDR3 protein. The sample holds about 89,000 distinct CDR3 sequences; about 7% are singletons and the top ten take around 1.1%.

The material sequenced was CD45RA+ CD4+ T cells from PBMCs, pooled from several time points, taken from a donor given antiretroviral therapy, either interrupted or continuous. The subset: naive CD4+ CD45RA+ CD45RO- T cells. This chain links TRBV29-1 with TRBJ2-2; 8 positions match TRBD2. The TCR originated in a pool of human donors with HIV. The CDR3 loop reads CSVGPAGGGRTGELFF. In DNA, the CDR3 is TGCAGCGTTGGTCCTGCGGGAGGCGGTCGGACCGGGGAGCTGTTTTTT.